The 24 T cell receptor beta chains in this list originate from one sample, sequenced in a study of blood T cell repertoires in COVID-19. TCRdb's table, derived via immunoSEQ multiplex PCR, lists solely in-frame clones and lacks some. The table shows 15,000 to 20,000 clones, with about nine tenths occurring only once. The sequencing input was peripheral blood. Receptors originate from a human donor with active COVID-19. The donor label of this sample is uncertain.

This sequence joins TRBV3-1 (or the pseudogene TRBV3-2) and TRBJ2-7; D is undetermined. The CDR3 is made up of 14 amino acids. Germline lookup yields CDR1 LGHDT and CDR2 YNNKEL (reference sequence). Deletions cut 3 bases from V and 2 bases from J, with 11 bases between. The CDR3 DNA reads TGTGCCAGCAGCCAGGGCGACCTAACCTACGAGCAGTACTTC. Its translation: CASSQGDLTYEQYF.

This clone is a singleton in its sample. In DNA, the CDR3 is TGTGCCAGCAGATCACTCGTGGCTAGCGGGGCACCGGGCGAGCAGTACTTC. This encodes CASRSLVASGAPGEQYF. This chain joins TRBV7-9 and TRBJ2-7, with 9 bases identical to TRBD2. V gave up 6 bases and J gave up 6 bases; unmatched junction bases: 18. The germline V gene has CDR1 SEHNR and CDR2 FQNEAQ (reference sequence). CDR3 size: 17 residues.

This clone was seen once. The chain has TRBV7-9 and TRBJ2-3, with D possibly being TRBD2 (5 bases). Deletions cut 8 bases from V and 6 bases from J, with 21 bases between. Germline V lookup: CDR1 SEHNR, CDR2 FQNEAQ (reference sequence). The CDR3 runs 15 residues. The CDR3, as DNA: TGTGCCAGCTTCTCCACCGGGAACAATATTGATACGCAGTATTTT. Encoded protein: CASFSTGNNIDTQYF.

J is TRBJ1-6 and V is TRBV18, with TRBD1 identical over 7 bases. Germline-derived CDR1 and CDR2 are KGHSH and LQKENI. V gave up 3 bases and J gave up 6 bases; unmatched junction bases: 8. The CDR3 has 16 residues. The CDR3 region is CASSPIPGQLNSPLHF. DNA for the CDR3: TGTGCCAGCTCACCGATACCGGGACAGCTTAATTCACCCCTCCACTTT.

The chain couples TRBV5-1 to TRBJ1-4; D is possibly TRBD1 (5 bases). CDR1 SGHRS and CDR2 YFSETQ come from the germline V gene. V shed 1 base and J shed 5 bases, with 15 bases lying between them. CDR3 length: 16 amino acids. CDR3 nucleotides: TGCGCCAGCAGCTTGCACGTGCGGGGCCAAAATGAAAAACTGTTTTTT. This encodes CASSLHVRGQNEKLFF. The entire variable domain, with the rest obtained from reference TRBV5-1 and TRBJ1-4, is as follows: KAGVTQTPRYLIKTRGQQVTLSCSPISGHRSVSWYQQTPGQGLQFLFEYFSETQRNKGNFPGRFSGRQFSNSRSEMNVSTLELGDSALYLCASSLHVRGQNEKLFFGSGTQLSVL.

The rearrangement joins TRBV18 to TRBJ1-2; the match to TRBD1 covers 8 bases. After removal of 1 base from V and 6 bases from J, the junction contained 13 bases not matched to a gene. Germline V CDR1 and CDR2: KGHSH, LQKENI. CDR3 size: 17 residues. The CDR3 here is CASSPLNLRQGLNGYTF. In DNA form, the CDR3 reads TGTGCCAGCTCACCACTGAATCTTAGACAGGGGCTTAATGGCTACACCTTC.

The V and J genes are TRBV10-3 and TRBJ2-5; possibly TRBD2 for D (6 bases). Germline V CDR1 and CDR2: ENHRY, SYGVKD. The CDR3 extends over 13 amino acids. Trimming left V 5 bases short and J 2 bases short, with 9 bases between. The CDR3 spells CAISWGTQETQYF. The CDR3 DNA reads TGTGCCATCAGTTGGGGGACTCAAGAGACCCAGTACTTC.

The V gene is TRBV20-1, the J gene TRBJ1-1; D gene uncertain. This CDR3 is built from 11 residues. Germline-derived CDR1 and CDR2 are DFQATT and SNEGSKA (reference sequence). Trimming stripped 0 bases from V and 8 bases from J, with 7 bases between. CDR3 nucleotides: TGCAGTGCTAGAGATCCCCCGGAAGCTTTCTTT. Amino acids: CSARDPPEAFF.

This chain joins TRBV14 and TRBJ2-7; maybe TRBD2 (6 bases). Trimming left V 5 bases short and J 0 bases short, with 11 bases between. This CDR3 has 14 amino acids. CDR1 and CDR2 (germline): SGHDN, FVKESK. DNA for the CDR3: TGTGCCAGCAGCGTTCCGGGACTCTCCTACGAGCAGTACTTC. Translating gives CASSVPGLSYEQYF.

This clone has just a few counts. This sequence joins TRBV6-5 and TRBJ2-7; 8 bases line up with TRBD1. Per the germline V gene, CDR1 is MNHEY and CDR2 is SVGAGI. J gave up 2 bases and V 6 bases, and 6 bases lay outside the gene matches. The CDR3 runs 14 residues. CDR3 bases: TGTGCCAGCAGCACCGACAGGGGAACCTACGAGCAGTACTTC. Translating it yields CASSTDRGTYEQYF.

The chain recombines TRBV6-5 with TRBJ1-6; 8 bases match TRBD1. This CDR3 comprises 14 residues. Trimming removed 8 bases from V and 8 bases from J; junction bases left unmatched: 8. Germline CDR1 reads MNHEY; CDR2 reads SVGAGI. CDR3: CASQETGGYSPLHF. CDR3 coding DNA: TGTGCCAGCCAAGAAACAGGGGGTTATTCACCCCTCCACTTT.

CDR3 sequence: CASSQDRGGSPQHF. CDR3 in DNA: TGTGCCAGCAGCCAAGACAGGGGAGGGTCGCCCCAGCATTTT. J is TRBJ1-5 and V is TRBV7-9, with 8 bases that match TRBD1. The CDR3 has 14 residues. Trimming at V came to 5 bases and at J to 9 bases, leaving 9 bases not matched to a gene. Per germline, CDR1 SEHNR and CDR2 FQNEAQ (reference sequence).

This chain connects TRBV24-1 to TRBJ2-5; the D is unclear. Germline loops: CDR1 KGHDR, CDR2 SFDVKD. V lost 3 bases and J lost 5, with 6 bases in between. The CDR3 has 12 residues. CDR3 in amino acids: CATSDHRETQYF. The CDR3 DNA is TGTGCCACCAGTGATCATCGGGAGACCCAGTACTTC.

V gene TRBV7-3 combines with J gene TRBJ2-2; 7 bases fit TRBD1. Germline V gene lookup returns CDR1 SGHTA and CDR2 FQGTGA. The CDR3 has 15 residues. V shed 4 bases and J 4 bases; nucleotides not matched to a gene: 6. In DNA, the CDR3 is TGTGCCAGCAGCTCCAACAGGGGTGTCACCGGGGAGCTGTTTTTT. It translates to CASSSNRGVTGELFF.

This clone was observed a handful of times. CDR3: CASPAGPQHF. The CDR3 DNA follows: TGTGCCAGCCCGGCGGGGCCCCAGCATTTT. The chain uses TRBV14 and TRBJ1-5, with D uncertain. The CDR3 covers 10 residues. Trimming stripped 8 bases from V and 9 bases from J, with 8 bases between. Per the germline V gene, CDR1 is SGHDN and CDR2 is FVKESK.

The CDR3: CASSLQGTGHNEQFF. The CDR3 DNA reads TGCGCCAGCAGCTTGCAAGGGACAGGACACAATGAGCAGTTCTTC. This chain uses TRBV5-1 with TRBJ2-1, with TRBD1 matching 8 bases. V dropped 1 base and J dropped 5; count of bases not matched to a gene: 5. This CDR3 comprises 15 residues. The germline CDR1 and CDR2 sequences are SGHRS and YFSETQ.

This clone appeared a few times. This sequence joins TRBV7-2 and TRBJ1-6; TRBD1 matches at 10 bases. Trimming at V came to 5 bases and at J to 9 bases, leaving 7 bases not matched to a gene. Germline V lookup: CDR1 SGHTA, CDR2 FQGNSA. The CDR3 runs to 15 residues. The CDR3 sequence is CASSPRTGGGSPLHF. The CDR3 nucleotides read TGTGCCAGCAGCCCCAGGACAGGGGGTGGTTCACCCCTCCACTTT. The whole variable domain, remainder taken from reference TRBV7-2 and TRBJ1-6, is GAGVSQSPSNKVTEKGKDVELRCDPISGHTALYWYRQSLGQGLEFLIYFQGNSAPDKSGLPSDRFSAERTGGSVSTLTIQRTQQEDSAVYLCASSPRTGGGSPLHFGNGTRLTVT.

V is TRBV14 and J is TRBJ1-6; TRBD1 might be the D (5 bases). The CDR3 is made up of 17 amino acids. Looked up from germline, CDR1 is SGHDN and CDR2 is FVKESK. V was trimmed by 0 bases and J by 7 bases, leaving 16 bases between them. The CDR3 bases are TGTGCCAGCAGCCAAGATTGGGGGGTCCTGTGGAATTCACCCCTCCACTTT. Its protein product is CASSQDWGVLWNSPLHF.

CDR3 nucleotides: TGTGCCAGCAGCAAGGACAGGGGTGGTTCCTACAATGAGCAGTTCTTC. Protein product: CASSKDRGGSYNEQFF. V and J are TRBV6-6 and TRBJ2-1; the match to TRBD1 covers 9 bases. After removal of 6 bases from V and 1 base from J, the junction contained 7 bases not matched to a gene. CDR3 size: 16 residues. The germline CDR1 and CDR2 sequences are MNHNY and SVGAGI (reference sequence).

Remarks on this clone: The sample carries other DNA sequences with the same CDR3. The gene calls are TRBV6-5 and TRBJ1-1; D is uncertain. This CDR3 spans 15 amino acids. CDR1 and CDR2 (germline): MNHEY, SVGAGI. The V and J ends lost 0 bases and 1 base respectively, with 9 bases between them. CDR3 loop: CASSYSARGNTEAFF. CDR3 DNA sequence: TGTGCCAGCAGTTACTCGGCCAGAGGGAACACTGAAGCTTTCTTT.

Written as DNA, the CDR3 is TGTGCCCGAAACAGAGCCTATAATTCACCCCTCCACTTT. Translation gives CARNRAYNSPLHF. V is TRBV27 and J is TRBJ1-6, with D unresolved. The germline V gene encodes CDR1 MNHEY and CDR2 SMNVEV (reference sequence). The germline V and J ends were trimmed by 11 bases and 2 bases, with 10 bases remaining between them. CDR3 length: 13 amino acids.

J is TRBJ1-2 and V is TRBV21-1; the table gives TRBD1 as D, unverified against the DNA. TRBV21-1 is recorded as a pseudogene. The length of the CDR3 is 18 residues. DNA for the CDR3: TGTGCCAGCAACAAGCCTGAGGGACAGGGGGCACTTTTTAGTGGCTACACCTTC. Translation gives CASNKPEGQGALFSGYTF.

This rearrangement joins TRBV9 to TRBJ2-5; 7 positions match TRBD2. Germline CDR1 SGDLS, CDR2 YYNGEE. This CDR3 spans 14 amino acids. J gave up 5 bases and V 3 bases, and 7 bases lay outside the gene matches. As DNA, the CDR3 is TGTGCCAGCAGCGCCTCAATGGGAGGGGAGACCCAGTACTTC. It specifies CASSASMGGETQYF.

This rearrangement joins TRBV25-1 to TRBJ2-1; D might be TRBD1 (7 bases). The CDR3 has 17 amino acids. The germline V gene encodes CDR1 MGHDK and CDR2 SYGVNS. The germline V and J ends were trimmed by 4 bases and 9 bases, with 25 bases remaining between them. CDR3 in amino acids: CASSGDSTGVGRGEQFF. The CDR3 DNA is TGTGCCAGCAGTGGTGACTCCACAGGGGTCGGGCGGGGTGAGCAGTTCTTC.